Following are 17 T cell receptor beta chains from one sample sequenced in a study of blood T cell repertoires in COVID-19. Sequenced by immunoSEQ multiplex PCR; TCRdb stores in-frame clones only, minus some. The sample gives about 220,000 clones, 86% of which show up once; over 3% is in the top ten. The sequencing input was PBMCs or T cells enriched from blood (not recorded which). The receptors were gathered from a middle-aged woman with acute COVID-19.

This clone was counted once. The rearrangement uses TRBV11-1 and TRBJ1-2, with D unclear. V was shortened by 0 bases and J by 2 bases, with 4 bases between the two germline ends. Germline-derived CDR1 and CDR2 are SGHAT and FQDESV (reference sequence). The CDR3 spans 13 residues. The CDR3 reads CASSLAGNYGYTF. Here the CDR3 DNA reads TGTGCCAGCAGCTTAGCGGGCAACTATGGCTACACCTTC.

This clone was seen only once. The V and J genes are TRBV19 and TRBJ2-3; 12 nucleotides line up with TRBD2. Germline V gives CDR1 LNHDA, CDR2 SQIVND (reference sequence). This CDR3 has 15 residues. The trim removed 8 bases at V and 2 bases at J, leaving 5 bases unmatched. Here the CDR3 reads CASGLAGTATDTQYF. DNA for the CDR3: TGTGCCAGTGGACTAGCGGGGACAGCCACAGATACGCAGTATTTT.

The rearrangement uses TRBV7-9 and TRBJ2-2; 9 bases match TRBD1. There are 16 residues in the CDR3. The V gene end was trimmed by 4 bases and the J gene end by 7 bases; junction bases not matched to a gene: 10. Per germline, CDR1 SEHNR and CDR2 FQNEAQ (reference sequence). The CDR3, as DNA: TGTGCCAGCAGCTCCCCGACAGGGGGGAAGGACGGGGAGCTGTTTTTT. As protein: CASSSPTGGKDGELFF. Filled out from reference TRBV7-9 and TRBJ2-2, the complete variable domain reads DTGVSQNPRHKITKRGQNVTFRCDPISEHNRLYWYRQTLGQGPEFLTYFQNEAQLEKSRLLSDRFSAERPKGSFSTLEIQRTEQGDSAMYLCASSSPTGGKDGELFFGEGSRLTVL.

This chain connects TRBV3-1 (or the pseudogene TRBV3-2) to TRBJ2-3; 14 nucleotides line up with TRBD2. Trimming at V came to 4 bases and at J to 4 bases, leaving 1 base not matched to a gene. This CDR3 comprises 15 residues. Germline V gene data show CDR1 as LGHDT and CDR2 as YNNKEL (reference sequence). CDR3 region: CASSPTSGGADTQYF. Written as DNA, the CDR3 is TGTGCCAGCAGCCCGACTAGCGGGGGGGCAGATACGCAGTATTTT.

V is TRBV6-5 and J is TRBJ2-1; 10 nucleotides agree with TRBD1. CDR1 MNHEY and CDR2 SVGAGI come from the germline V gene. This CDR3 has 15 amino acids. The V gene end was trimmed by 4 bases and the J gene end by 6 bases; junction bases not matched to a gene: 6. The CDR3 nucleotides are TGTGCCAGCAGTTTGGGACAGGGGTCTCGCAATGAGCAGTTCTTC. Residues: CASSLGQGSRNEQFF.

The rearrangement links TRBV25-1 to TRBJ1-6, with 8 nucleotides matching TRBD1. Germline CDR1 and CDR2: MGHDK and SYGVNS. There are 15 residues in the CDR3. V trimming: 2 bases; J trimming: 14 bases; junction bases outside the gene matches: 11. The CDR3: CASSEPDRAFTALHF. CDR3 nucleotides: TGTGCCAGCAGTGAACCGGACAGGGCGTTTACGGCCCTCCACTTT.

V usage is TRBV18 and J usage is TRBJ2-2; 11 bases map to TRBD1. Germline values: CDR1 KGHSH, CDR2 LQKENI. Unmatched junction bases numbered 8, after V lost 6 bases and J lost 11 bases. The CDR3 spans 14 residues. For the CDR3, the DNA is TGTGCCAGCTCCCCGGACAGGGGGCAAGGAGAGCTGTTTTTT. This sequence encodes CASSPDRGQGELFF.

The V and J genes are TRBV12-5 and TRBJ1-1; weak D call: TRBD1 (6 bases). Trimming left V 1 base short and J 6 bases short, with 12 bases between. This CDR3 region has 14 residues. Looked up from germline, CDR1 is LGHNT and CDR2 is FRNRAP. As DNA, the CDR3 is TGTGCTAGTGGTTTGGGGACAGCCGAGTCTGAAGCTTTCTTT. The encoded protein is CASGLGTAESEAFF.

The chain has TRBV19 and TRBJ1-1, with 9 positions matching TRBD1. The CDR3 is 15 residues long. V was pared by 5 bases and J by 5 bases, with 9 bases of the junction left unmatched. Germline CDR1 and CDR2: LNHDA and SQIVND (reference sequence). For the CDR3, the DNA is TGTGCCAGTAGTTCACTCCGGGACAGGGATACTGAAGCTTTCTTT. Translated, it gives CASSSLRDRDTEAFF. Supplemented by reference TRBV19 and TRBJ1-1, the full variable domain reads DGGITQSPKYLFRKEGQNVTLSCEQNLNHDAMYWYRQDPGQGLRLIYYSQIVNDFQKGDIAEGYSVSREKKESFPLTVTSAQKNPTAFYLCASSSLRDRDTEAFFGQGTRLTVV.

The CDR3 region is CASRDTTGDNEQFF. CDR3 DNA sequence: TGTGCCAGCAGGGATACGACAGGGGACAATGAGCAGTTCTTC. This chain uses TRBV27 with TRBJ2-1; 8 nucleotides align to TRBD1. V lost 6 bases and J lost 5; bases outside the gene matches: 6. The CDR3 has 14 residues. Germline V gene data show CDR1 as MNHEY and CDR2 as SMNVEV (reference sequence).

V is TRBV5-4 and J is TRBJ2-6; D perhaps matches TRBD2 (6 bases). The CDR3 is 14 residues long. From germline, CDR1 is SGHNT and CDR2 YYREEE (reference sequence). The ends were cut back, 7 bases at V and 4 bases at J, with 12 bases in the middle. The CDR3 reads CASWAGPGANVLTF. The CDR3 DNA sequence: TGTGCCAGCTGGGCGGGGCCAGGGGCCAACGTCCTGACTTTC.

V gene TRBV5-1 combines with J gene TRBJ2-5, with TRBD1 matching over 8 bases. This CDR3 is built from 15 residues. Germline-derived CDR1 and CDR2 are SGHRS and YFSETQ. Losses at the gene ends were 4 bases for V and 5 bases for J; bases not matched to a gene: 10. The CDR3 bases are TGCGCCAGCAGCCTAGGGACAGGAGGAGGTGAGACCCAGTACTTC. Protein product: CASSLGTGGGETQYF.

This sequence joins TRBV6-5 and TRBJ2-7; D perhaps matches TRBD1 (6 bases). The CDR3 has 15 amino acids. Trimming took off 6 bases at V and 4 bases at J, with 19 bases between the two ends. Germline CDR1 reads MNHEY; CDR2 reads SVGAGI. In nucleotides, the CDR3 is TGTGCCAGCAGCCCAGGGGAGACGAGACCTTACGAGCAGTACTTC. Translated: CASSPGETRPYEQYF.

The rearrangement links TRBV5-1 to TRBJ1-1, with D perhaps matching TRBD1 (6 bases). CDR3 length equals 14 residues. The germline V gene has CDR1 SGHRS and CDR2 YFSETQ. Between the trimmed V and J ends, which lost 5 bases and 6 bases, there was a span of 17 bases. The CDR3 here is CASSFNGGSSEAFF. The CDR3 coding sequence is TGCGCCAGCAGTTTCAATGGGGGCTCATCTGAAGCTTTCTTT.

The V call is TRBV6-4, the J call TRBJ1-1, with a possible D match to TRBD1 (5 bases). The germline V and J ends were trimmed by 0 bases and 1 base, with 9 bases remaining between them. The CDR3 length is 15 residues. Per germline, CDR1 MRHNA and CDR2 SNTAGT. The CDR3 DNA reads TGTGCCAGCAGTGACTCGTGGGGGGAGAACACTGAAGCTTTCTTT. Protein product: CASSDSWGENTEAFF.

This clone occurred once. The chain carries TRBV2 and TRBJ2-7, with TRBD2 matching over 8 bases. This CDR3 spans 14 amino acids. V lost 9 bases to trimming and J lost 2 bases; unmatched junction nucleotides: 9. Germline V gene lookup returns CDR1 SNHLY and CDR2 FYNNEI. CDR3: CASGMRGVTYEQYV. The CDR3 DNA is TGTGCCAGTGGCATGCGGGGGGTAACCTACGAGCAGTACGTC.

The gene calls are TRBV27 and TRBJ2-7; 8 nucleotides agree with TRBD2. This CDR3 has 14 amino acids. Per the germline V gene, CDR1 is MNHEY and CDR2 is SMNVEV (reference sequence). The junction had 2 bases not matched to a gene; V was cut back by 1 base and J by 3 bases. CDR3 sequence: CASSLLAGFYEQYF. For the CDR3, the DNA is TGTGCCAGCAGTTTATTAGCGGGGTTCTACGAGCAGTACTTC.